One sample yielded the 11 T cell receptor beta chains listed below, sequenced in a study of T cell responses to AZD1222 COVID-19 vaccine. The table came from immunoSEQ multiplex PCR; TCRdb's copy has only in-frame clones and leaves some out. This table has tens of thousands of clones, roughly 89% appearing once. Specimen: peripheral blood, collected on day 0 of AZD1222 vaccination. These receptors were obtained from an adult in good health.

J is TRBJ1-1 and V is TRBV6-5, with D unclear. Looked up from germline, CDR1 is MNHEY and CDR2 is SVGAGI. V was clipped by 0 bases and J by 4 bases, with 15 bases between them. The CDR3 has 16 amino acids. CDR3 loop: CASSYSMLGSATEAFF. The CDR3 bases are TGTGCCAGCAGTTACTCGATGTTGGGGTCGGCCACTGAAGCTTTCTTT.

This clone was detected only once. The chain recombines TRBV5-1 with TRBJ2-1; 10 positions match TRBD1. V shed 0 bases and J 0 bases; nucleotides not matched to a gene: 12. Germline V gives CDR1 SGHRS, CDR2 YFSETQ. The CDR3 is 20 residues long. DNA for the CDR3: TGCGCCAGCAGCTTGGCGGGACAGGGGTCTCGCTGGAGCTCCTACAATGAGCAGTTCTTC. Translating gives CASSLAGQGSRWSSYNEQFF.

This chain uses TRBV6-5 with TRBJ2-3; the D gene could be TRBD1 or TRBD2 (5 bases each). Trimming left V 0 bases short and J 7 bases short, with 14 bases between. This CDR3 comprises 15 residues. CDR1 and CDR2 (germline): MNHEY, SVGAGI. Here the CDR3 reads CASSYSIGPGHTQYF. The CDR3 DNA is TGTGCCAGCAGTTACTCGATAGGGCCGGGGCATACGCAGTATTTT.

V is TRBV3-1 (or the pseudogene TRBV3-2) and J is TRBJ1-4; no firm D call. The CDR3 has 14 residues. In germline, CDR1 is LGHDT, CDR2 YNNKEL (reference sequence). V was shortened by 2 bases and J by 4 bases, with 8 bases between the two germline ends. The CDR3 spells CASSQQGFNEKLFF. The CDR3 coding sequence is TGTGCCAGCAGCCAACAAGGGTTTAATGAAAAACTGTTTTTT.

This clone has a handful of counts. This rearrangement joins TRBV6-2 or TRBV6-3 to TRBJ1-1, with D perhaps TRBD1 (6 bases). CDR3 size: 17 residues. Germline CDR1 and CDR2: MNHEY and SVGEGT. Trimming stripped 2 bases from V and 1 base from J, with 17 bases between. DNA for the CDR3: TGTGCCAGCAGTTACGGGGGACAAACAAGAGCGAACACTGAAGCTTTCTTT. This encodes CASSYGGQTRANTEAFF.

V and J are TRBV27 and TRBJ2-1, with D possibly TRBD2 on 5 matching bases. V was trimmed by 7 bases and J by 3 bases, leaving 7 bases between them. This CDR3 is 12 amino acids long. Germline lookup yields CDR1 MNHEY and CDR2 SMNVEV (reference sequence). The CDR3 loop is CASNGDYNEQFF. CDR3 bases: TGTGCCAGCAACGGGGACTACAATGAGCAGTTCTTC.

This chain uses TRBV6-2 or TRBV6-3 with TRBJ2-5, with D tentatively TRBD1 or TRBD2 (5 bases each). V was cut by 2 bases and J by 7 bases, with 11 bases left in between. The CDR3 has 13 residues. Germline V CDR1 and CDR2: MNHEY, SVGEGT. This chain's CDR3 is CASSYDLRGTQYF. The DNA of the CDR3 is TGTGCCAGCAGTTACGACTTGAGGGGGACCCAGTACTTC.

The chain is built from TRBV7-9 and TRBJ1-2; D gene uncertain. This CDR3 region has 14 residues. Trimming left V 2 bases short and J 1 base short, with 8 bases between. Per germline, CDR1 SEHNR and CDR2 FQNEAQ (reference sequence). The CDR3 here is CASSLLGLNYGYTF. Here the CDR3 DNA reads TGTGCCAGCAGCTTACTCGGACTTAACTATGGCTACACCTTC.

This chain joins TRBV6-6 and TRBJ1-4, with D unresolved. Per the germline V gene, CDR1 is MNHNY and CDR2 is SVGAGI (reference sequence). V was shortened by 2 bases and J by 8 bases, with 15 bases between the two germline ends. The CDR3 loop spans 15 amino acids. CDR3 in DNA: TGTGCCAGCAGTTACCTTCTCGGGAATATCGAAAAACTGTTTTTT. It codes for CASSYLLGNIEKLFF.

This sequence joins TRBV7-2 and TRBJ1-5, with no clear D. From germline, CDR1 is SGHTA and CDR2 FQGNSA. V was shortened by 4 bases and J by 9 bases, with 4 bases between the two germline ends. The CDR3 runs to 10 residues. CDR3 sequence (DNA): TGTGCCAGCAGCTCTAGGCCCCAGCATTTT. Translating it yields CASSSRPQHF. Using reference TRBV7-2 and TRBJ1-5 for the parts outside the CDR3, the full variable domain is GAGVSQSPSNKVTEKGKDVELRCDPISGHTALYWYRQSLGQGLEFLIYFQGNSAPDKSGLPSDRFSAERTGGSVSTLTIQRTQQEDSAVYLCASSSRPQHFGDGTRLSIL.

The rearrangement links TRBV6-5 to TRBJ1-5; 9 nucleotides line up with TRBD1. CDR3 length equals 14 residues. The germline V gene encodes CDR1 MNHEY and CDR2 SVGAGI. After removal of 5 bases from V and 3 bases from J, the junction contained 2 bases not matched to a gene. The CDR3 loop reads CASSQQGANQPQHF. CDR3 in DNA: TGTGCCAGCAGTCAACAGGGGGCCAATCAGCCCCAGCATTTT.